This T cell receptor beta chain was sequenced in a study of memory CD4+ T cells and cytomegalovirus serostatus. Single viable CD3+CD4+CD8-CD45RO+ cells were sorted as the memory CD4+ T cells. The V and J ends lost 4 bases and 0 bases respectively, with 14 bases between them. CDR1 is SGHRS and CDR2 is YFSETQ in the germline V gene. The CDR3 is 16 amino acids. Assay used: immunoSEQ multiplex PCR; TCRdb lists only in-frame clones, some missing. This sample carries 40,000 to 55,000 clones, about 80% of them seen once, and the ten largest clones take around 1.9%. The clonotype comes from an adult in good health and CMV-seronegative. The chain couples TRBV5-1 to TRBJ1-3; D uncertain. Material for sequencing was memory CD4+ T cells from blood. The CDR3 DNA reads TGCGCCAGCAGCCCGGGGTCGGGTTACTCTGGAAACACCATATATTTT. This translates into CASSPGSGYSGNTIYF.